The sequence of this TCR beta chain was determined in a study of CD8 T cells in ankylosing spondylitis. The study's findings and limits: It was reported that disease-linked clones were significantly enriched in matched ankylosing spondylitis synovial fluid. Within ankylosing spondylitis blood, a TCR beta motif made up of under 10 highly homologous variants appeared to be characteristic.

Remarks on this clonotype: Its specificity is unknown.

V gave up 6 bases and J gave up 3 bases, with 17 bases separating them. The CDR3 consists of 15 residues. Looked up from germline, CDR1 is MNHNS and CDR2 is SASEGT. It was by quantitative 5'-RACE with molecular barcodes that TCR beta libraries were made. TCRdb re-called the 5' RACE reads through MiXCR, storing one row per CDR3 protein. The table shows fewer than 250,000 distinct CDR3 sequences, with roughly 10% occurring only once. Sequencing input: blood, either unsorted or a sorted T cell fraction (not recorded which). The receptor was isolated from a male donor with ankylosing spondylitis or in good health (not recorded which). The chain is built from TRBV6-1 and TRBJ1-1; D perhaps matches TRBD1 (5 bases). The CDR3 coding sequence is TGTGCCAGCAGCCCCCCAGGGTTGGGGTACACTGAAGCTTTCTTT. Its translation is CASSPPGLGYTEAFF.